These 26 T cell receptor beta chains were all obtained from the same sample, sequenced in a study of T cells in localized non-small cell lung cancer. Sequencing was performed with immunoSEQ multiplex PCR; in TCRdb, only in-frame clones are kept and a portion is missing. The top ten clones hold around 12% of a sample with about 1,500 clones, 20% to 25% of them seen once. The sample was normal lung tissue next to the tumor, taken before any cancer treatment. The receptors here all came from a male donor at least 60 years old with stage I lung adenocarcinoma.

The table lists this clone with a few counts. For the CDR3, the DNA is TGTGCTTCTCAAGGGTCAGGGGCCGGCGAAAAACTGTTTTTT. Its protein product is CASQGSGAGEKLFF. V is TRBV2 and J is TRBJ1-4, with D maybe TRBD1 (6 bases). Germline CDR1 is SNHLY and CDR2 is FYNNEI. There are 14 residues in the CDR3.

This clone appeared a few times. The chain uses TRBV28 and TRBJ2-7; 10 nucleotides agree with TRBD2. This CDR3 has 15 residues. Per germline, CDR1 MDHEN and CDR2 SYDVKM. Trimming at V came to 3 bases and at J to 7 bases, leaving 9 bases not matched to a gene. CDR3: CASSFSSGRGGEQYF. In DNA form, the CDR3 reads TGTGCCAGCAGTTTCTCTAGCGGGAGAGGAGGGGAGCAGTACTTC. Based on the CDR3 plus reference TRBV28 and TRBJ2-7, the full variable domain is DVKVTQSSRYLVKRTGEKVFLECVQDMDHENMFWYRQDPGLGLRLIYFSYDVKMKEKGDIPEGYSVSREKKERFSLILESASTNQTSMYLCASSFSSGRGGEQYFGPGTRLTVT.

The rearrangement uses TRBV11-3 and TRBJ2-1; possible D gene TRBD2, 6 bases. Germline V gene sequence: CDR1 SGHNT, CDR2 YENEEA. Trimming took 4 bases from V and 6 from J, leaving 16 bases between them. This CDR3 has 15 amino acids. Written as DNA, the CDR3 is TGTGCCAGCAGCTGGTGGCGGGGAGTGGGCAATGAGCAGTTCTTC. As protein: CASSWWRGVGNEQFF.

The genes are TRBV19 and TRBJ1-1; TRBD1 agrees at 7 bases. CDR1 LNHDA and CDR2 SQIVND come from the germline V gene (reference sequence). The CDR3 sequence is 15 residues long. V shed 1 base, J shed 6 bases, and the junction held 8 bases outside the gene matches. CDR3 DNA: TGTGCCAGTAGTATAGCGGGAGGGGGCAGGGCTGAAGCTTTCTTT. Its protein product is CASSIAGGGRAEAFF.

This chain connects TRBV18 to TRBJ2-3; tentatively, D is TRBD1 (5 bases). CDR1 and CDR2 (germline): KGHSH, LQKENI. V was clipped by 1 base and J by 4 bases, with 9 bases between them. The CDR3 totals 14 residues. The CDR3 nucleotides read TGTGCCAGCTCACCACTCAGCAGGGCAGATACGCAGTATTTT. Translation: CASSPLSRADTQYF.

This clone was seen more than once but under ten times. The chain joins TRBV6-8 to TRBJ2-7; D is uncertain. From germline, CDR1 is MNHGY and CDR2 SAAAGT. The V gene lost 5 bases and the J gene lost 3 bases, with 8 bases spanning the gap. The length of the CDR3 is 12 residues. The CDR3: CASSNSGYEQYF. DNA for the CDR3: TGTGCCAGCAGTAATTCAGGCTACGAGCAGTACTTC.

The genes are TRBV11-3 and TRBJ1-5; no reliable D call. CDR3 length equals 16 residues. The germline V gene encodes CDR1 SGHNT and CDR2 YENEEA. The V gene lost 1 base and the J gene lost 0 bases, with 10 bases spanning the gap. The CDR3 nucleotides are TGTGCCAGCAGCTTAGGAGCAGTCTATAGCAATCAGCCCCAGCATTTT. Its protein product is CASSLGAVYSNQPQHF.

The chain joins TRBV5-1 to TRBJ2-3; 9 bases line up with TRBD1. The CDR3 extends over 15 amino acids. Germline values: CDR1 SGHRS, CDR2 YFSETQ. V shed 4 bases and J 2 bases; nucleotides not matched to a gene: 5. CDR3 nucleotide sequence: TGCGCCAGCAGCAGAGACAGGGGGATCACAGATACGCAGTATTTT. This gives the protein CASSRDRGITDTQYF.

There are a few counts of this clone. The rearrangement joins TRBV28 to TRBJ1-5, with 7 nucleotides matching TRBD1. The V gene end was trimmed by 8 bases and the J gene end by 6 bases; junction bases not matched to a gene: 16. CDR3 length: 16 amino acids. Germline assignment: CDR1 MDHEN and CDR2 SYDVKM. The CDR3 nucleotides read TGTGCCAGCTCTCTTCCTAATACAGGGGCGGGTCAGCCCCAGCATTTT. This gives the protein CASSLPNTGAGQPQHF.

The genes are TRBV25-1 and TRBJ2-5, with 9 bases matching TRBD2. The CDR3 contains 16 residues. Trimming at V came to 0 bases and at J to 5 bases, leaving 7 bases not matched to a gene. Germline lookup yields CDR1 MGHDK and CDR2 SYGVNS. The CDR3 bases are TGTGCCAGCAGTGAATACTCTAGCGGGGCAATGGAGACCCAGTACTTC. It codes for CASSEYSSGAMETQYF.

This chain connects TRBV19 to TRBJ2-4; 8 bases fit TRBD2. CDR1 and CDR2 (germline): LNHDA, SQIVND (reference sequence). The junction had 15 bases not matched to a gene; V was cut back by 6 bases and J by 2 bases. The CDR3 totals 18 residues. CDR3 loop: CASSYRSRAGETKNIQYF. The CDR3 nucleotides are TGTGCCAGTAGCTACCGGAGTAGAGCGGGAGAAACCAAAAACATTCAGTACTTC.

In its sample, this clone was seen a few times. The chain uses TRBV28 and TRBJ1-2; unclear D gene. The V and J ends lost 4 bases and 2 bases respectively, with 14 bases between them. The CDR3 is 15 residues long. Germline CDR1 MDHEN, CDR2 SYDVKM. The CDR3 sequence is CASSSVSADNYGYTF. CDR3 nucleotides: TGTGCCAGCAGTTCAGTCTCCGCGGACAACTATGGCTACACCTTC.

V and J are TRBV30 and TRBJ2-3, with 7 bases fitting TRBD1. Germline-derived CDR1 and CDR2 are GTSNPN and SVGIG (reference sequence). V gave up 2 bases and J gave up 1 base; unmatched junction bases: 9. The CDR3 loop spans 16 amino acids. CDR3 region: CAWSPPRGRGTDTQYF. CDR3 nucleotide sequence: TGTGCCTGGAGTCCCCCGAGGGGGCGCGGCACAGATACGCAGTATTTT. Full variable domain (remainder filled in from reference TRBV30 and TRBJ2-3): SQTIHQWPATLVQPVGSPLSLECTVEGTSNPNLYWYRQAAGRGLQLLFYSVGIGQISSEVPQNLSASRPQDRQFILSSKKLLLSDSGFYLCAWSPPRGRGTDTQYFGPGTRLTVL.

This clone was observed a few times. This chain links TRBV6-8 with TRBJ2-1; D is perhaps TRBD1 or TRBD2 (5 bases each). CDR3 length: 13 amino acids. The V and J ends lost 8 bases and 2 bases respectively, with 10 bases between them. Germline loops: CDR1 MNHGY, CDR2 SAAAGT. The DNA for the CDR3 is TGTGCCAGCGCAGGGAGTCCCTACAATGAGCAGTTCTTC. Amino acids: CASAGSPYNEQFF.

This clone was counted between two and nine times. This chain joins TRBV11-3 and TRBJ1-6; D not certain. There are 16 residues in the CDR3. CDR1 SGHNT and CDR2 YENEEA come from the germline V gene. V lost 5 bases and J lost 0, with 11 bases in between. CDR3 bases: TGTGCCAGCAGCCACGGGAGCAGCTCCTATAATTCACCCCTCCACTTT. This gives the protein CASSHGSSSYNSPLHF. The full variable domain, its missing parts supplied by reference TRBV11-3 and TRBJ1-6, is EAGVVQSPRYKIIEKKQPVAFWCNPISGHNTLYWYLQNLGQGPELLIRYENEEAVDDSQLPKDRFSAERLKGVDSTLKIQPAELGDSAVYLCASSHGSSSYNSPLHFGNGTRLTVT.

This clone has a handful of counts. This sequence joins TRBV1 and TRBJ2-5; TRBD2 is the table's D call, not checked against the DNA. TRBV1 is termed a pseudogene. This CDR3 region has 14 residues. CDR3 protein: CASSQDIGGATQYF. CDR3 sequence (DNA): TGCGCCAGCAGCCAAGATATCGGAGGAGCGACCCAGTACTTC.

V gene TRBV5-1 combines with J gene TRBJ2-7; D remains ambiguous. CDR3 length equals 14 residues. The germline V gene has CDR1 SGHRS and CDR2 YFSETQ. V was cut by 2 bases and J by 0 bases, with 9 bases left in between. In nucleotides, the CDR3 is TGCGCCAGCAGCTTAAACTCGTTCTCCTACGAGCAGTACTTC. Translating it yields CASSLNSFSYEQYF.

By frequency in the sample, this clone is medium-sized (0.01 to 0.1%). The chain employs TRBV11-3 and TRBJ1-1, with TRBD1 as a possible D gene (5 bases). This CDR3 is 15 amino acids long. Germline V gene sequence: CDR1 SGHNT, CDR2 YENEEA. Trimming removed 3 bases at V and 4 bases at J, with 15 bases between. The CDR3 coding sequence is TGTGCCAGCAGCTTGGAGCAGCGGAGGGGCACTGAAGCTTTCTTT. It yields the protein CASSLEQRRGTEAFF. Together with reference TRBV11-3 and TRBJ1-1, the CDR3 gives the full variable domain: EAGVVQSPRYKIIEKKQPVAFWCNPISGHNTLYWYLQNLGQGPELLIRYENEEAVDDSQLPKDRFSAERLKGVDSTLKIQPAELGDSAVYLCASSLEQRRGTEAFFGQGTRLTVV.

The chain recombines TRBV11-3 with TRBJ1-3; no firm D call. V lost 2 bases, J lost 3 bases, and 8 bases lay in between. Germline assignment: CDR1 SGHNT and CDR2 YENEEA. This CDR3 has 14 amino acids. The DNA for the CDR3 is TGTGCCAGCAGCTTAAGCAGGTTTGGAAACACCATATATTTT. Encoded protein: CASSLSRFGNTIYF.

This clone was recorded a few times. The chain couples TRBV19 to TRBJ2-7; D may correspond to TRBD1 or TRBD2 (5 bases each). Germline assignment: CDR1 LNHDA and CDR2 SQIVND (reference sequence). The CDR3 is 15 amino acids. Trimming stripped 5 bases from V and 4 bases from J, with 18 bases between. The CDR3 sequence: CASSVIRGGGYEQYF. The CDR3 DNA is TGTGCCAGTAGTGTTATCCGGGGCGGAGGTTACGAGCAGTACTTC.

The chain recombines TRBV23-1 with TRBJ1-4, with 7 positions matching TRBD1. TRBV23-1 is an open reading frame, and its role is uncertain. Germline trimming cut 4 bases from V and 10 bases from J; bases unmatched to any gene: 12. The CDR3 sequence is 15 residues long. CDR3 sequence reads: CASSPTGRCLRKLFF. For the CDR3, the DNA is TGCGCCAGCAGTCCGACAGGGAGATGTCTTCGAAAACTGTTTTTT.

V gene TRBV6-8 combines with J gene TRBJ2-2; TRBD1 agrees at 8 bases. The CDR3 runs 14 residues. The germline V gene encodes CDR1 MNHGY and CDR2 SAAAGT. V shed 10 bases and J 7 bases; nucleotides not matched to a gene: 11. CDR3 nucleotide sequence: TGTGCCACCAAAGACAGGGGAGAAGGCGGGGAGCTGTTTTTT. It translates to CATKDRGEGGELFF.

The rearrangement joins TRBV19 to TRBJ1-5, with 7 bases fitting TRBD1. The V and J ends lost 6 bases and 4 bases, in that order; junction bases with no gene match: 9. The CDR3 runs 15 residues. The V gene's germline CDR1 is LNHDA and CDR2 SQIVND (reference sequence). CDR3 amino acids: CASSRGTDLNQPQHF. The CDR3 DNA follows: TGTGCCAGTAGCCGCGGGACAGATCTTAATCAGCCCCAGCATTTT.

The chain carries TRBV28 and TRBJ1-3, with 8 bases aligning to TRBD1. This CDR3 is built from 17 residues. J lost 1 base, V lost 8 bases, and 13 bases had no gene match. The germline V gene has CDR1 MDHEN and CDR2 SYDVKM. DNA of the CDR3: TGTGCCAGCGCACGGAGACAGGGGATTACTTCTGGAAACACCATATATTTT. It codes for CASARRQGITSGNTIYF.

The table lists this clone with a few counts. This sequence joins TRBV28 and TRBJ1-4; a possible D gene is TRBD1 (6 bases). V shed 8 bases and J shed 6 bases, with 13 bases lying between them. The CDR3 has 13 amino acids. Germline V gives CDR1 MDHEN, CDR2 SYDVKM. CDR3 sequence reads: CASSGGADEKLFF. CDR3 bases: TGTGCCAGCTCGGGGGGCGCGGATGAAAAACTGTTTTTT.

V gene TRBV6-4 combines with J gene TRBJ2-2; D ambiguous. This CDR3 region has 11 residues. Germline loops: CDR1 MRHNA, CDR2 SNTAGT. With 6 bases removed from V and 6 bases from J, the gap between germline ends came to 5 bases. CDR3 in amino acids: CASRRAGELFF. The DNA for the CDR3 is TGTGCCAGCAGGCGCGCCGGGGAGCTGTTTTTT.